This record covers a single T cell receptor (beta chain). These data belong to a study of blood T cell repertoires in COVID-19. For the study at large: Collection of acute and convalescent COVID-19 samples took place in the United States, Italy and Spain. Sample material is recorded as cDNA or gDNA derived from T cells, B-cell-depleted T cells, or PBMCs.

The CDR3 sequence is 12 residues long. V shed 8 bases and J shed 1 base, with 10 bases lying between them. Germline values: CDR1 SQVTM, CDR2 ANQGSEA. Under the authors' procedure: Amplified reference gene primers provided the basis for estimating nucleated cell counts. Method: immunoSEQ multiplex PCR; TCRdb's copy keeps in-frame clones and lacks some. V and J calls and clone size are copied from that table; D and trimming were computed from the DNA. The sample includes some 320,000 clones, more than 75% seen only once; the top ten take around 2.5%. This study enrolled people aged about 18 to 95 from under 25 US geographic areas.

The clonotype was recovered from a man aged 55 to 69 who had recovered from COVID-19. The sample was PBMCs or T cells enriched from blood (not recorded which). J is TRBJ2-3 and V is TRBV29-1; D unresolved. This chain's CDR3 is CSLSRGTDTQYF. The CDR3 nucleotides read TGCAGCCTAAGTCGTGGCACAGATACGCAGTATTTT.